A selection of T cell receptor beta chains follows, all from one sample in a study of blood T cell repertoires in COVID-19. Method: immunoSEQ multiplex PCR; TCRdb's copy keeps in-frame clones and lacks some. The profile shows about 250,000 clones, 70% to 90% of them singletons. The sequenced sample consisted of peripheral blood. The receptors originated from a young woman with acute or convalescent COVID-19. The CDR3 runs from the conserved cysteine through the conserved F or W. D genes are given only for firm matches. Clone sizes are given selectively: once, few, many, or a class where the clone is expanded.

d_gene: TRBD2
abundance: NA
v_gene: TRBV5-1
j_gene: TRBJ2-4
CDR3aa: CASSPRTSGNNIQYF
CDR3nt: TGCGCCAGCAGCCCCCGGACTAGCGGGAACAACATTCAGTACTTC

d_gene: TRBD1
abundance: NA
v_gene: TRBV6-2/TRBV6-3
j_gene: TRBJ1-5
CDR3aa: CASSYGRGLSNQPQHF
CDR3nt: TGTGCCAGCAGTTACGGCAGGGGGCTGAGCAATCAGCCCCAGCATTTT

d_gene: TRBD1
abundance: NA
v_gene: TRBV6-2/TRBV6-3
j_gene: TRBJ1-2
CDR3aa: CASSFTGQGAGGYTF
CDR3nt: TGTGCCAGCAGTTTCACGGGACAGGGGGCTGGTGGCTACACCTTC

d_gene: NA
abundance: NA
v_gene: TRBV19
j_gene: TRBJ1-4
CDR3aa: CASSIDSEEKLFF
CDR3nt: TGTGCCAGTAGTATAGATAGCGAAGAAAAACTGTTTTTT

d_gene: TRBD2
abundance: NA
v_gene: TRBV19
j_gene: TRBJ2-7
CDR3aa: CASSPTGGDYEQYF
CDR3nt: TGTGCCAGTAGTCCCACGGGGGGGGACTACGAGCAGTACTTC

d_gene: TRBD2
abundance: NA
v_gene: TRBV5-1
j_gene: TRBJ2-3
CDR3aa: CASSWGLAGPDTQYF
CDR3nt: TGCGCCAGCAGCTGGGGACTAGCGGGCCCAGATACGCAGTATTTT

d_gene: TRBD1
abundance: once
v_gene: TRBV24-1
j_gene: TRBJ2-1
CDR3aa: CATSDHPGTGANNEQFF
CDR3nt: TGTGCCACCAGTGATCATCCCGGGACAGGGGCGAACAATGAGCAGTTCTTC

d_gene: NA
abundance: NA
v_gene: TRBV7-5
j_gene: TRBJ2-1
CDR3aa: CARSTLLAGLPFSYNEQFF
CDR3nt: TGTGCCAGAAGCACCCTACTAGCGGGTTTACCTTTCTCCTACAATGAGCAGTTCTTC

d_gene: NA
abundance: NA
v_gene: TRBV18
j_gene: TRBJ1-1
CDR3aa: CASSPLGGQNTEAFF
CDR3nt: TGTGCCAGCTCACCATTAGGGGGTCAGAACACTGAAGCTTTCTTT

d_gene: NA
abundance: NA
v_gene: TRBV7-2
j_gene: TRBJ2-1
CDR3aa: CASRDQGQSYNEQFF
CDR3nt: TGTGCCAGCAGGGACCAGGGGCAATCATACAATGAGCAGTTCTTC

d_gene: TRBD1
abundance: NA
v_gene: TRBV24-1
j_gene: TRBJ1-2
CDR3aa: CATSDHSGTGVYYGYTF
CDR3nt: TGTGCCACCAGTGACCACTCCGGGACAGGGGTTTACTATGGCTACACCTTC

d_gene: TRBD2
abundance: NA
v_gene: TRBV12-3/TRBV12-4
j_gene: TRBJ2-1
CDR3aa: CASSLTSASFF
CDR3nt: TGTGCCAGCAGTTTAACTAGCGCTTCGTTCTTC

d_gene: NA
abundance: NA
v_gene: TRBV7-8
j_gene: TRBJ2-3
CDR3aa: CASSLVAGLRADTQYF
CDR3nt: TGTGCCAGCAGCTTAGTGGCAGGCCTGAGGGCAGATACGCAGTATTTT

d_gene: NA
abundance: NA
v_gene: TRBV4-3
j_gene: TRBJ1-6
CDR3aa: CASSEQGHGSPLHF
CDR3nt: TGCGCCAGCAGCGAACAGGGCCACGGATCACCCCTCCACTTT

d_gene: TRBD1
abundance: NA
v_gene: TRBV7-2
j_gene: TRBJ2-7
CDR3aa: CASSPGTGRPYEQYF
CDR3nt: TGTGCCAGCAGCCCGGGGACAGGGCGCCCCTACGAGCAGTACTTC

d_gene: TRBD1
abundance: few
v_gene: TRBV10-3
j_gene: TRBJ1-2
CDR3aa: CAAEGTGGDYGYTF
CDR3nt: TGTGCCGCCGAGGGGACAGGGGGTGACTATGGCTACACCTTC

d_gene: TRBD1
abundance: NA
v_gene: TRBV5-1
j_gene: TRBJ1-2
CDR3aa: CASSLTGPDYGYTF
CDR3nt: TGCGCCAGCAGCCTGACAGGGCCCGACTATGGCTACACCTTC

d_gene: NA
abundance: NA
v_gene: TRBV30
j_gene: TRBJ1-5
CDR3aa: CAWRLGGPSNQPQHF
CDR3nt: TGTGCCTGGAGACTCGGGGGACCAAGCAATCAGCCCCAGCATTTT

d_gene: TRBD1
abundance: once
v_gene: TRBV28
j_gene: TRBJ2-3
CDR3aa: CASSLPRGWTDTQYF
CDR3nt: TGTGCCAGCAGTTTACCCAGGGGGTGGACAGATACGCAGTATTTT

d_gene: TRBD2
abundance: few
v_gene: TRBV12-3/TRBV12-4
j_gene: TRBJ2-7
CDR3aa: CASSLWAGDEQYF
CDR3nt: TGTGCCAGCAGTTTATGGGCGGGGGACGAGCAGTACTTC

d_gene: TRBD2
abundance: NA
v_gene: TRBV9
j_gene: TRBJ2-7
CDR3aa: CASSVWRGSCYEQYF
CDR3nt: TGTGCCAGCAGCGTATGGCGCGGGAGCTGCTACGAGCAGTACTTC

d_gene: TRBD2
abundance: NA
v_gene: TRBV6-5
j_gene: TRBJ2-1
CDR3aa: CASSYFGRVNEQFF
CDR3nt: TGTGCCAGCAGTTATTTCGGGAGGGTCAATGAGCAGTTCTTC

d_gene: NA
abundance: NA
v_gene: TRBV3-1/TRBV3-2
j_gene: TRBJ1-3
CDR3aa: CASSQGTAGNTIYF
CDR3nt: TGTGCCAGCAGCCAAGGGACAGCTGGAAACACCATATATTTT

d_gene: NA
abundance: NA
v_gene: TRBV19
j_gene: TRBJ1-1
CDR3aa: CASRPTPGSEAFF
CDR3nt: TGTGCCAGTAGGCCCACCCCGGGAAGTGAAGCTTTCTTT

d_gene: NA
abundance: NA
v_gene: TRBV6-2/TRBV6-3
j_gene: TRBJ2-6
CDR3aa: CASSNRVSGANVLTF
CDR3nt: TGTGCCAGCAGTAACAGGGTCTCTGGGGCCAACGTCCTGACTTTC

d_gene: TRBD2
abundance: few
v_gene: TRBV19
j_gene: TRBJ2-3
CDR3aa: CASSIRLAGSTDTQYF
CDR3nt: TGTGCCAGTAGTATAAGGCTAGCGGGAAGCACAGATACGCAGTATTTT

d_gene: NA
abundance: NA
v_gene: TRBV6-5
j_gene: TRBJ1-3
CDR3aa: CASNSRRQGNTIYF
CDR3nt: TGTGCCAGCAACAGTCGCCGTCAGGGAAACACCATATATTTT

d_gene: NA
abundance: NA
v_gene: TRBV6-5
j_gene: TRBJ1-3
CDR3aa: CASSIFSGNTIYF
CDR3nt: TGTGCCAGCAGTATATTTTCTGGAAACACCATATATTTT

d_gene: NA
abundance: NA
v_gene: TRBV21-1
j_gene: TRBJ2-1
CDR3aa: CASSKVSAGNGFDVGNEQFF
CDR3nt: TGTGCCAGCAGCAAAGTGTCAGCGGGAAACGGATTTGATGTCGGCAATGAGCAGTTCTTC

d_gene: TRBD1
abundance: NA
v_gene: TRBV24-1
j_gene: TRBJ1-2
CDR3aa: CATSDVRTGGNEGYTF
CDR3nt: TGTGCCACCAGTGACGTCCGGACAGGGGGAAACGAGGGCTACACCTTC

d_gene: TRBD1
abundance: NA
v_gene: TRBV9
j_gene: TRBJ2-5
CDR3aa: CAIETGVRETQYF
CDR3nt: TGTGCCATAGAGACAGGGGTTCGGGAGACCCAGTACTTC

d_gene: NA
abundance: NA
v_gene: TRBV9
j_gene: TRBJ1-4
CDR3aa: CASSPTQPPFEKLFF
CDR3nt: TGTGCCAGCAGCCCAACACAGCCACCTTTCGAAAAACTGTTTTTT

d_gene: NA
abundance: NA
v_gene: TRBV9
j_gene: TRBJ2-7
CDR3aa: CASSAGRGAPYEQYF
CDR3nt: TGTGCCAGCAGCGCCGGACGCGGGGCTCCCTACGAGCAGTACTTC

d_gene: TRBD1
abundance: NA
v_gene: TRBV23-1
j_gene: TRBJ2-7
CDR3aa: CASSQSMGPGGIDEQYF
CDR3nt: TGCGCCAGCAGTCAATCGATGGGGCCAGGGGGCATCGACGAGCAGTACTTC

d_gene: NA
abundance: NA
v_gene: TRBV7-8
j_gene: TRBJ1-5
CDR3aa: CASSPSLQGYSNQPQHF
CDR3nt: TGTGCCAGCAGCCCGAGTCTACAGGGATATAGCAATCAGCCCCAGCATTTT

d_gene: TRBD1
abundance: NA
v_gene: TRBV7-6
j_gene: TRBJ2-3
CDR3aa: CASSDPGQGFGTDTQYF
CDR3nt: TGTGCCAGCAGCGACCCGGGACAGGGGTTTGGCACAGATACGCAGTATTTT

d_gene: NA
abundance: NA
v_gene: TRBV6-2/TRBV6-3
j_gene: TRBJ1-4
CDR3aa: CASSYTDRTNEKLFF
CDR3nt: TGTGCCAGCAGTTACACCGATCGGACTAATGAAAAACTGTTTTTT

d_gene: NA
abundance: once
v_gene: TRBV29-1
j_gene: TRBJ2-7
CDR3aa: CSVIPPEGSSYEQYF
CDR3nt: TGCAGCGTTATCCCCCCGGAGGGGAGCTCCTACGAGCAGTACTTC

d_gene: NA
abundance: NA
v_gene: TRBV7-2
j_gene: TRBJ1-1
CDR3aa: CASVQRGNTEAFF
CDR3nt: TGTGCCAGCGTCCAGCGGGGGAACACTGAAGCTTTCTTT

d_gene: TRBD2
abundance: NA
v_gene: TRBV19
j_gene: TRBJ2-3
CDR3aa: CASRPAGGRDTQYF
CDR3nt: TGTGCCAGTAGACCAGCGGGGGGGAGGGATACGCAGTATTTT

d_gene: TRBD1
abundance: NA
v_gene: TRBV7-2
j_gene: TRBJ2-3
CDR3aa: CASSLMTGSTDTQYF
CDR3nt: TGTGCCAGCAGCTTAATGACAGGGAGCACAGATACGCAGTATTTT

d_gene: NA
abundance: NA
v_gene: TRBV30
j_gene: TRBJ2-6
CDR3aa: CAWSVPGISGANVLTF
CDR3nt: TGTGCCTGGAGTGTACCAGGGATCTCTGGGGCCAACGTCCTGACTTTC

d_gene: NA
abundance: once
v_gene: TRBV6-5
j_gene: TRBJ1-1
CDR3aa: CASRAGTPHTEAFF
CDR3nt: TGTGCCAGCAGAGCCGGGACACCCCACACTGAAGCTTTCTTT

d_gene: NA
abundance: NA
v_gene: TRBV5-4
j_gene: TRBJ2-5
CDR3aa: CASSPGASGLQETQYF
CDR3nt: TGTGCCAGCAGCCCGGGAGCCAGCGGACTACAAGAGACCCAGTACTTC

d_gene: NA
abundance: NA
v_gene: TRBV30
j_gene: TRBJ1-6
CDR3aa: CAWSGGGNSPLHF
CDR3nt: TGTGCCTGGAGTGGGGGAGGAAATTCACCCCTCCACTTT

d_gene: NA
abundance: NA
v_gene: TRBV9
j_gene: TRBJ1-6
CDR3aa: CASSVGPPGNSPLHF
CDR3nt: TGTGCCAGCAGCGTAGGACCTCCGGGTAATTCACCCCTCCACTTT

d_gene: NA
abundance: NA
v_gene: TRBV27
j_gene: TRBJ1-6
CDR3aa: CASSHMVQDSPLHF
CDR3nt: TGTGCCAGCAGTCACATGGTCCAGGATTCACCCCTCCACTTT

d_gene: NA
abundance: NA
v_gene: TRBV5-1
j_gene: TRBJ2-2
CDR3aa: CASSAGNTGELFF
CDR3nt: TGCGCCAGCAGCGCGGGGAACACCGGGGAGCTGTTTTTT

d_gene: NA
abundance: NA
v_gene: TRBV25-1
j_gene: TRBJ2-7
CDR3aa: CASSEYRGAHYEQYF
CDR3nt: TGTGCCAGCAGTGAATATCGGGGGGCCCACTACGAGCAGTACTTC

d_gene: TRBD1
abundance: NA
v_gene: TRBV27
j_gene: TRBJ1-5
CDR3aa: CASSPTGGKPQHF
CDR3nt: TGTGCCAGCAGTCCTACAGGGGGCAAGCCCCAGCATTTT

d_gene: NA
abundance: NA
v_gene: TRBV3-1/TRBV3-2
j_gene: TRBJ2-1
CDR3aa: CASSQALASSYNEQFF
CDR3nt: TGTGCCAGCAGCCAAGCGCTAGCGTCCTCCTACAATGAGCAGTTCTTC

d_gene: TRBD1
abundance: once
v_gene: TRBV29-1
j_gene: TRBJ1-4
CDR3aa: CSVDRTGNEKLFF
CDR3nt: TGCAGCGTTGACCGGACAGGCAATGAAAAACTGTTTTTT

d_gene: TRBD1
abundance: NA
v_gene: TRBV5-1
j_gene: TRBJ2-7
CDR3aa: CASSRTGTGGADEQYF
CDR3nt: TGCGCCAGCAGCAGAACCGGGACAGGGGGCGCGGACGAGCAGTACTTC

d_gene: TRBD1
abundance: NA
v_gene: TRBV19
j_gene: TRBJ1-5
CDR3aa: CASSIESGGFLFGQPQHF
CDR3nt: TGTGCCAGTAGTATAGAGTCAGGGGGGTTTTTATTTGGTCAGCCCCAGCATTTT